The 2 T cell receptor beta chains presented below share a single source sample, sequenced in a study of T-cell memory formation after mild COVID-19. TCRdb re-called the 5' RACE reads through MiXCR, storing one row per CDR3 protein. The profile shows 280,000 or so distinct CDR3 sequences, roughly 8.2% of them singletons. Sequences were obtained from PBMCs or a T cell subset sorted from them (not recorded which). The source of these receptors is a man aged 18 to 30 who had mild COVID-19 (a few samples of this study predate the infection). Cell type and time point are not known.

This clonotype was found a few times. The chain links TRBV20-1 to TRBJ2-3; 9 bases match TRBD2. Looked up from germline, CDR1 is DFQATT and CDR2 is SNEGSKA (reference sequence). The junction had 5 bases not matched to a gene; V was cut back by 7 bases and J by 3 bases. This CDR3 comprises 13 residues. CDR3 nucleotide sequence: TGCAGTGTTATTAGCGGGGGAACAGATACGCAGTATTTT. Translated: CSVISGGTDTQYF.

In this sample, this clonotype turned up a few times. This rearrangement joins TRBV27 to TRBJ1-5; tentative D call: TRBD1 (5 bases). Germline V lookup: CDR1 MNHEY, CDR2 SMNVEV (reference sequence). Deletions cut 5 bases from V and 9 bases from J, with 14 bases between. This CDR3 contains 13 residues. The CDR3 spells CASSPSGVRPQHF. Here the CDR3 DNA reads TGTGCCAGCAGTCCGTCGGGGGTGCGGCCCCAGCATTTT.